The clone carrying this T cell receptor beta chain is deemed medium-sized. This sample is drawn from a study of blood T cell repertoires in COVID-19. The wider study: Samples representing acute and convalescent COVID-19 were sourced from the United States, Italy and Spain.

Authors' methods: How many nucleated cells were present was estimated from reference gene primer amplification. The method was immunoSEQ multiplex PCR; TCRdb's version includes in-frame clones alone and lacks a portion of them. Clone size and the V and J calls come from that table; the DNA yielded D and trimming. The repertoire holds tens of thousands of clones, with 85% as singletons. There are 15 residues in the CDR3. V was shortened by 0 bases and J by 7 bases, with 10 bases between the two germline ends. Germline assignment: CDR1 LNHNV and CDR2 YYDKDF (reference sequence). Material: peripheral blood. The chain has TRBV15 and TRBJ1-6; a weak D match, TRBD1 (5 bases). The sequence was collected from an elderly man with acute or convalescent COVID-19. The chain's CDR3 is CATSRDVGGNSPLHF. Written as DNA, the CDR3 is TGTGCCACCAGCAGAGATGTCGGGGGGAATTCACCCCTCCACTTT.